The source of this T cell receptor (beta chain) is a study of T cells after yellow fever vaccination. TCRdb re-derived calls from the 5' RACE reads in MiXCR, one entry per CDR3 protein. The repertoire has around 610,000 distinct CDR3 sequences, roughly 13% of them found once; the top ten carry around 15%. The CDR3 is made up of 14 amino acids. V was shortened by 5 bases and J by 2 bases, with 13 bases between the two germline ends. Germline values: CDR1 GTSNPN, CDR2 SVGIG (reference sequence). The chain joins TRBV30 to TRBJ1-3; D unresolved. The clonotype comes from a man younger than 45 who received the YFV17D yellow fever vaccine. Source: PBMCs, taken on the day of the yellow fever booster vaccination. DNA for the CDR3: TGTGCCTGGGGCAGGAGTTTGGCTGGAAACACCATATATTTT. This codes for CAWGRSLAGNTIYF. Supplemented by reference TRBV30 and TRBJ1-3, the full variable domain reads SQTIHQWPATLVQPVGSPLSLECTVEGTSNPNLYWYRQAAGRGLQLLFYSVGIGQISSEVPQNLSASRPQDRQFILSSKKLLLSDSGFYLCAWGRSLAGNTIYFGEGSWLTVV.